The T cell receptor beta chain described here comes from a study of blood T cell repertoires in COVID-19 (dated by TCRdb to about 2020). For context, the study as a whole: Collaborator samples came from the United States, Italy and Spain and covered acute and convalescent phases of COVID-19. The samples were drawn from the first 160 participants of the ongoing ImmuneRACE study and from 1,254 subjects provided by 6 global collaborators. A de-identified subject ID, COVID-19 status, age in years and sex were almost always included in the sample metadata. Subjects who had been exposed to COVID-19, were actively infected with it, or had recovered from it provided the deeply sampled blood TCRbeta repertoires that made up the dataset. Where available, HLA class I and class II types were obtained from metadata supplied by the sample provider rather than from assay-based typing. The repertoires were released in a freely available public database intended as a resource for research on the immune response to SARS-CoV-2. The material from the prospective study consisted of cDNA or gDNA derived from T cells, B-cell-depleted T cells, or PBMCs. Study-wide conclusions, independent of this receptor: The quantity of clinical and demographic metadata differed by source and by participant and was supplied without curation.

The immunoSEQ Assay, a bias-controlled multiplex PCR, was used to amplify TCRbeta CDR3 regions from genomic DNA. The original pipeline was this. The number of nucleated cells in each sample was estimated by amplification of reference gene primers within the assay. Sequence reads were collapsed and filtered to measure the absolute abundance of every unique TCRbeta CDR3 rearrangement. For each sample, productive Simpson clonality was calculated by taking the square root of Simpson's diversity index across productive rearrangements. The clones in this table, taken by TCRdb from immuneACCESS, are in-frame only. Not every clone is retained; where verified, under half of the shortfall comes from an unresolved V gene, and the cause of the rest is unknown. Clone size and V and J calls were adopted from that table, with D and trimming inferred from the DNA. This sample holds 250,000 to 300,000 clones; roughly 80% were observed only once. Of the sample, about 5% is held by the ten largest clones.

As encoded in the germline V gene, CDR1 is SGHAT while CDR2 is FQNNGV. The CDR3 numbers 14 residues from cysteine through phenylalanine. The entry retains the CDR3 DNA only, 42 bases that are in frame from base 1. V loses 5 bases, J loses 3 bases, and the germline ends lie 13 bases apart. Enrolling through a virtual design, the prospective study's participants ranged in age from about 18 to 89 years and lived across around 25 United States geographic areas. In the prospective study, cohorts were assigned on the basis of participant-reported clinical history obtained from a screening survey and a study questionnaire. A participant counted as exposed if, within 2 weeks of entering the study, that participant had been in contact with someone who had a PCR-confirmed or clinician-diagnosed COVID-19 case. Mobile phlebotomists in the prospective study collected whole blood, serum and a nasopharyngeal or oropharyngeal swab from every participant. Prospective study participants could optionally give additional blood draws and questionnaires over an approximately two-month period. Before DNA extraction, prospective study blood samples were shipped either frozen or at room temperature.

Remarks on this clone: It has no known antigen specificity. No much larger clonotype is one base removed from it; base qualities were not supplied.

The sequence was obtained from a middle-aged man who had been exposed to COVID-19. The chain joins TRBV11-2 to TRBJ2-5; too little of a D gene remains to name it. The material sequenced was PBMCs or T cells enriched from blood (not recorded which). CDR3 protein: CASSIGPTEETQYF. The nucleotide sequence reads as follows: TGTGCCAGCAGCATCGGTCCCACAGAAGAGACCCAGTACTTC. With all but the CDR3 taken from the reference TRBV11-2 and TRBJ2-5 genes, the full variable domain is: EAGVAQSPRYKIIEKRQSVAFWCNPISGHATLYWYQQILGQGPKLLIQFQNNGVVDDSQLPKDRFSAERLKGVDSTLKIQPAKLEDSAVYLCASSIGPTEETQYFGPGTRLLVL.